The 24 T cell receptor beta chains presented below share a single source sample, sequenced in a study of blood T cells in healthy people across ages. A second PCR of roughly 6 to 12 cycles used a sample-barcoded 5' primer and a J-beta primer mix. TCRdb reprocessed the 5' RACE reads with MiXCR, giving one entry per CDR3 protein. In the table there are about 630,000 distinct CDR3 sequences, roughly 20% of which are singletons. The sequenced material came from blood. The receptor source for this set is an older man in good health.

The chain couples TRBV25-1 to TRBJ2-3, with 7 bases matching TRBD2. This CDR3 is built from 15 residues. CDR1 and CDR2 (germline): MGHDK, SYGVNS. V trimming: 5 bases; J trimming: 5 bases; junction bases outside the gene matches: 10. This CDR3 is CASSSLREGQDTQYF. For the CDR3, the DNA is TGTGCCAGCAGTTCGCTGAGGGAGGGCCAAGATACGCAGTATTTT.

The V call is TRBV10-3, the J call TRBJ2-5, with 11 bases lining up with TRBD1. The CDR3 sequence is 14 residues long. Per germline, CDR1 ENHRY and CDR2 SYGVKD. Losses at the gene ends were 6 bases for V and 2 bases for J; bases not matched to a gene: 2. CDR3 in amino acids: CAIRGTGGQETQYF. Written as DNA, the CDR3 is TGTGCCATCAGGGGGACAGGGGGGCAAGAGACCCAGTACTTC.

This clonotype was observed a few times. The chain joins TRBV20-1 to TRBJ2-5, with D tentatively TRBD2 (6 bases). The DNA end is a closer match to TRBJ2-1, so the J assignment may be wrong. In germline, CDR1 is DFQATT, CDR2 SNEGSKA (reference sequence). The CDR3 is made up of 14 amino acids. DNA for the CDR3: TGCAGTGCTAGCCGGGACTTCCTATACAATGAGCAGTTCTTC. This translates into CSASRDFLYNEQFF.

This clonotype was recorded only once. The J gene is TRBJ2-1, the V gene TRBV9; D not certain. The germline CDR1 and CDR2 sequences are SGDLS and YYNGEE. The CDR3 consists of 13 residues. Trimming took 2 bases from V and 6 from J, leaving 9 bases between them. The CDR3 reads CASSVGFSNEQFF. The CDR3 DNA reads as TGTGCCAGCAGCGTTGGTTTTTCCAATGAGCAGTTCTTC.

J is TRBJ2-3 and V is TRBV29-1; D gene uncertain. Trimming removed 2 bases at V and 2 bases at J, with 5 bases between. Germline V CDR1 and CDR2: SQVTM, ANQGSEA. The CDR3 is 12 residues long. CDR3 DNA: TGCAGCGTTGAATGGCACACAGATACGCAGTATTTT. Residues: CSVEWHTDTQYF.

The J gene is TRBJ2-7, the V gene TRBV14; tentative D call: TRBD1 (5 bases). The V end lost 0 bases, the J end lost 3 bases, and 9 bases lay between the germline ends. The CDR3 consists of 14 residues. Germline loops: CDR1 SGHDN, CDR2 FVKESK. CDR3 in amino acids: CASSQEGVDYEQYF. The CDR3, as DNA: TGTGCCAGCAGCCAAGAAGGGGTCGACTACGAGCAGTACTTC.

This clonotype showed up just a few times. V gene TRBV12-3 or TRBV12-4 combines with J gene TRBJ2-7; 7 nucleotides agree with TRBD1. V was pared by 7 bases and J by 0 bases, with 18 bases of the junction left unmatched. This CDR3 is built from 18 residues. The CDR3 DNA reads TGTGCCAGCACTCAAGTGGGCGTTTCGGGACAGAGCTCCTACGAGCAGTACTTC. Translation gives CASTQVGVSGQSSYEQYF.

The rearrangement links TRBV24-1 to TRBJ2-2; a weak D match, TRBD2 (6 bases). Germline-derived CDR1 and CDR2 are KGHDR and SFDVKD. V shed 5 bases and J shed 1 base, with 13 bases lying between them. The CDR3 is 16 residues long. This chain's CDR3 is CATSGGGLGNTGELFF. The CDR3 coding sequence is TGTGCCACCAGTGGAGGAGGGCTGGGGAACACCGGGGAGCTGTTTTTT.

CDR3 nucleotide sequence: TGTGCCAGCAGCGTAGGAGTTAGCGGGGGCCAAGAGACCCAGTACTTC. Its translation: CASSVGVSGGQETQYF. The chain recombines TRBV9 with TRBJ2-5; 9 bases are shared with TRBD2. CDR1 and CDR2 (germline): SGDLS, YYNGEE. Losses at the gene ends were 0 bases for V and 1 base for J; bases not matched to a gene: 4. The length of the CDR3 is 16 residues.

CDR3 sequence: CASRPYSGGSTGELFF. The CDR3 coding sequence is TGTGCCAGCAGACCCTACTCTGGGGGTAGCACCGGGGAGCTGTTTTTT. The chain joins TRBV28 to TRBJ2-2; D may correspond to TRBD1 or TRBD2 (5 bases each). Germline V CDR1 and CDR2: MDHEN, SYDVKM. Trimming took off 6 bases at V and 4 bases at J, with 18 bases between the two ends. There are 16 residues in the CDR3.

This chain links TRBV20-1 with TRBJ2-5; TRBD2 aligns across 10 bases. The J call is in doubt because the DNA end fits TRBJ2-1 better. Germline loops: CDR1 DFQATT, CDR2 SNEGSKA (reference sequence). The CDR3 covers 18 residues. The CDR3 spells CSARATPPGLAEYNEQFF. CDR3 bases: TGCAGTGCTAGGGCTACTCCTCCCGGACTAGCGGAGTACAATGAGCAGTTCTTC.

This clonotype has only a few counts. This chain connects TRBV3-1 to TRBJ1-2, with D maybe TRBD1 (5 bases). V lost 0 bases and J lost 2, with 10 bases in between. Germline values: CDR1 LGHDT, CDR2 YNNKEL (reference sequence). The CDR3 is 15 amino acids. CDR3 in DNA: TGTGCCAGCAGCCAAGAGGGACTGAAAAACTATGGCTACACCTTC. Translating gives CASSQEGLKNYGYTF.

The chain has TRBV7-2 and TRBJ1-4, with D perhaps TRBD1 (6 bases). Trimming shortened V by 5 bases and J by 7 bases, and 14 bases separated the two germline ends. The germline CDR1 and CDR2 sequences are SGHTA and FQGNSA. This CDR3 is built from 14 residues. The DNA for the CDR3 is TGTGCCAGCAGCCCTAAGGGCAGGGGTGAAAAACTGTTTTTT. Amino acid sequence: CASSPKGRGEKLFF.

On this clonotype: At one end the junction does not follow the germline gene, possibly because of a read error. The V call is TRBV6-2 or TRBV6-3, the J call TRBJ2-2, with 11 positions matching TRBD2. The CDR3 totals 17 residues. Germline assignment: CDR1 MNHEY and CDR2 SVGEGT. The CDR3 DNA is TGCGCCAGCAGTTACCCTAGCGGGAGGTCGAACACCGGGGAGCTGTTTTTT. Its protein is CASSYPSGRSNTGELFF.

This clonotype appeared a few times. One end of the junction does not line up with germline, which may come from a read error. The V gene is TRBV5-1, the J gene TRBJ1-1, with unresolved D. Germline V gene sequence: CDR1 SGHRS, CDR2 YFSETQ. The CDR3 covers 12 residues. This CDR3 is CASFKEGTEAFF. CDR3 coding DNA: TGCGCTAGCTTTAAAGAGGGAACTGAGGCTTTCTTT.

V usage is TRBV7-2 and J usage is TRBJ2-5; D is possibly TRBD1 or TRBD2 (5 bases each). V was pared by 0 bases and J by 2 bases, with 13 bases between. The germline V gene encodes CDR1 SGHTA and CDR2 FQGNSA. The CDR3 runs to 16 residues. CDR3 residues: CASSLALGTSQETQYF. The CDR3 DNA reads as TGTGCCAGCAGCTTAGCGCTTGGGACCTCGCAAGAGACCCAGTACTTC.

The chain uses TRBV6-5 and TRBJ2-1, with a possible D match to TRBD1 (6 bases). This CDR3 is built from 14 residues. Trimming took 7 bases from V and 0 from J, leaving 10 bases between them. Per the germline V gene, CDR1 is MNHEY and CDR2 is SVGAGI. In DNA, the CDR3 is TGTGCCAGCACCCCCAGGGGCTCCTACAATGAGCAGTTCTTC. Protein sequence: CASTPRGSYNEQFF.

Only a few counts were recorded for this clonotype. The chain recombines TRBV15 with TRBJ1-3; possible D gene TRBD1, 6 bases. The CDR3 sequence is 17 residues long. V was shortened by 0 bases and J by 0 bases, with 12 bases between the two germline ends. CDR1 is LNHNV, CDR2 YYDKDF, per germline (reference sequence). The DNA for the CDR3 is TGTGCCACCAGCAGAGATCGGGGGCAGCACTCTGGAAACACCATATATTTT. Protein sequence: CATSRDRGQHSGNTIYF. Looking up the rest from reference TRBV15 and TRBJ1-3 gives the full variable domain: DAMVIQNPRYQVTQFGKPVTLSCSQTLNHNVMYWYQQKSSQAPKLLFHYYDKDFNNEADTPDNFQSRRPNTSFCFLDIRSPGLGDTAMYLCATSRDRGQHSGNTIYFGEGSWLTVV.

V and J are TRBV12-3 or TRBV12-4 and TRBJ2-1, with D uncertain. This CDR3 spans 17 amino acids. Trimming shortened V by 8 bases and J by 0 bases, and 20 bases separated the two germline ends. The CDR3 bases are TGTGCCAGCGGTTGGGCCGTTGGACCCGGCTCCTACAATGAGCAGTTCTTC. Protein sequence: CASGWAVGPGSYNEQFF.

The chain recombines TRBV10-3 with TRBJ2-7; 8 nucleotides align to TRBD1. Germline lookup yields CDR1 ENHRY and CDR2 SYGVKD. The CDR3 is made up of 13 amino acids. Unmatched junction bases numbered 6, after V lost 6 bases and J lost 5 bases. This CDR3 reads CAISGTGPDEQYF. The CDR3 nucleotides read TGTGCCATCAGCGGGACAGGCCCCGACGAGCAGTACTTC.

This clonotype was counted many times. The genes are TRBV11-2 and TRBJ2-7; the D gene is possibly TRBD1 (5 bases). Trimming stripped 3 bases from V and 6 bases from J, with 15 bases between. Per germline, CDR1 SGHAT and CDR2 FQNNGV. The CDR3 consists of 14 residues. The CDR3 reads CASSFGAVLGEQYF. The CDR3 DNA sequence: TGTGCCAGCAGCTTTGGGGCGGTATTAGGCGAGCAGTACTTC.

This clonotype has only a few counts. The chain couples TRBV28 to TRBJ2-6; either TRBD1 or TRBD2 may supply D (5 bases each). Germline V gene sequence: CDR1 MDHEN, CDR2 SYDVKM. Trimming stripped 5 bases from V and 4 bases from J, with 12 bases between. The CDR3 is 15 residues long. The DNA for the CDR3 is TGTGCCAGCAGTCCCCTCTGGGACGGGGCCAACGTCCTGACTTTC. Amino acid sequence: CASSPLWDGANVLTF.

The CDR3 here is CASSESSEQYF. CDR3 in DNA: TGTGCCAGCAGCGAATCTAGCGAGCAGTACTTC. The chain has TRBV3-1 and TRBJ2-7, with D unclear. The germline V and J ends were trimmed by 5 bases and 6 bases, with 8 bases remaining between them. Germline V gene data show CDR1 as LGHDT and CDR2 as YNNKEL (reference sequence). The CDR3 loop spans 11 amino acids.

This chain joins TRBV7-2 and TRBJ2-5; perhaps TRBD2 as D (5 bases). With the DNA end fitting TRBJ2-7 better, the J assignment may be wrong. Germline CDR1 SGHTA, CDR2 FQGNSA. The CDR3 consists of 13 residues. CDR3 in DNA: TGTGCCAGCAGCTCGGAGCGGATCTACGAGCAGTACTTC. Amino acid sequence: CASSSERIYEQYF.